This TCR beta chain was sequenced for a study of blood T cell repertoires in COVID-19. Study summary: Some COVID-19 samples were acute and others convalescent; all came from the United States, Italy and Spain. From T cells, B-cell-depleted T cells, or PBMCs came the material, which was cDNA or gDNA.

Germline V gene lookup returns CDR1 SGHRS and CDR2 YFSETQ. CDR3 length equals 15 residues. Germline trimming cut 4 bases from V and 3 bases from J; bases unmatched to any gene: 7. Assay: immunoSEQ multiplex PCR; the TCRdb copy retains only in-frame clones and omits some. The sample shows roughly 100,000 clones, about 86% of them seen only once. The receptor was isolated from a woman older than 75 with active or convalescent COVID-19. This chain links TRBV5-1 with TRBJ2-4, with 7 bases lining up with TRBD1. The material sequenced was peripheral blood. CDR3 sequence: CASSIDRVGKNIQYF. CDR3 DNA sequence: TGCGCCAGCAGCATAGACAGGGTCGGCAAAAACATTCAGTACTTC.